In this sample, the clone carrying this T cell receptor beta chain turned up once. The sample originates from a study of cytotoxic CD8 clonotypes in ibrutinib-treated CLL. About the research overall: An average of about 250,000 productive templates and around 100,000 productive rearrangements was obtained per sample.

Clones were sequenced by immunoSEQ multiplex PCR, and TCRdb holds only the in-frame ones, with some missing. The table has over 100,000 clones, over 75% seen once. Material: PBMCs, obtained after 24 months of ibrutinib treatment. This clonotype was obtained from a human donor with chronic lymphocytic leukemia.

In DNA form, the CDR3 reads TGCGCCAGCAGCCGGGGACAGGCGGGCAATCAGCCCCAGCATTTT. As protein: CASSRGQAGNQPQHF. This chain uses TRBV4-1 with TRBJ1-5, with 8 bases fitting TRBD1. There are 15 residues in the CDR3. The V gene end was trimmed by 4 bases and the J gene end by 2 bases; junction bases not matched to a gene: 4. Germline CDR1 MGHRA, CDR2 YSYEKL.